This record covers a single T cell receptor beta chain. CDR1 MNHEY and CDR2 SMNVEV come from the germline V gene (reference sequence). With 2 bases removed from V and 0 bases from J, the gap between germline ends came to 5 bases. This CDR3 has 14 residues. The data originate from a study of blood T cell repertoires in COVID-19. Produced via immunoSEQ multiplex PCR; TCRdb's table is partial and in-frame only. In the table there are about 380,000 clones, more than 70% of which are singletons. V is TRBV27 and J is TRBJ1-5, with unresolved D. Sample: PBMCs or T cells enriched from blood (not recorded which). The clonotype originates from a woman aged 18-35 years who had recovered from COVID-19. CDR3 coding DNA: TGTGCCAGCAGTTTAACTCTTAGCAATCAGCCCCAGCATTTT. It encodes CASSLTLSNQPQHF.